Presented here are 13 T cell receptor beta chains from one specimen sequenced in a study of T cells in Graves' hyperthyroidism and ophthalmopathy. RNA transcripts were the template for amplifying TCR beta CDR3 regions. Using the HTBI primer set, a first-round RT-PCR was run on the TCR CDR3. TCRdb reprocessed the multiplex PCR reads via MiXCR and lists one record per CDR3 protein. The sample lists some 150,000 distinct CDR3 sequences; roughly 23% were seen once. Source material: blood. The receptor source for this set is a woman aged 50 to 65 with Graves' hyperthyroidism that later progressed to Graves' ophthalmopathy.

This clonotype was observed many times. The genes are TRBV20-1 and TRBJ1-1; a weak D match, TRBD1 (5 bases). Trimming cost V 4 bases and J 11 bases, with 11 bases left between them. The CDR3 totals 10 residues. Germline CDR1 and CDR2: DFQATT and SNEGSKA (reference sequence). The chain's CDR3 is CSAKRDLAFF. In DNA, the CDR3 is TGCAGTGCTAAGCGGGACCTGGCTTTCTTT.

This clonotype has ten or more counts. The chain is built from TRBV5-1 and TRBJ1-2; no clear D gene. V shed 0 bases and J shed 3 bases, with 9 bases lying between them. This CDR3 has 14 residues. Per the germline V gene, CDR1 is SGHRS and CDR2 is YFSETQ. As DNA, the CDR3 is TGCGCCAGCAGCTTGGCCCCGGGCGACTATGGCTACACCTTC. Amino acids: CASSLAPGDYGYTF.

This clonotype appeared many times. This chain joins TRBV12-3 or TRBV12-4 and TRBJ2-1; D remains ambiguous. V shed 3 bases and J shed 9 bases, with 9 bases lying between them. This CDR3 has 12 amino acids. The CDR3: CASSLSASEQFF. The DNA of the CDR3 is TGTGCCAGCAGTTTGTCGGCGAGTGAGCAGTTCTTC.

The table lists this clonotype with many counts. The chain couples TRBV11-2 to TRBJ1-2, with a tentative D call TRBD1 (5 bases). Trimming pared 4 bases from V and 6 bases from J, leaving 9 bases between. Per the germline V gene, CDR1 is SGHAT and CDR2 is FQNNGV. The CDR3 consists of 12 residues. CDR3: CASSSEGDGYTF. The CDR3 nucleotides read TGTGCCAGCAGCTCAGAAGGGGATGGCTACACCTTC.

This clonotype has a count of ten or more. The chain recombines TRBV28 with TRBJ1-1; D is undetermined. The CDR3 is made up of 14 amino acids. Trimming cost V 2 bases and J 0 bases, with 7 bases left between them. In germline, CDR1 is MDHEN, CDR2 SYDVKM. In DNA form, the CDR3 reads TGTGCCAGCAGTTTAATGAGCATGAACACTGAAGCTTTCTTT. It yields the protein CASSLMSMNTEAFF.

This clonotype has a handful of counts. The chain links TRBV7-8 to TRBJ1-2; 10 nucleotides match TRBD1. CDR1 is SGHVS and CDR2 is FQNEAQ in the germline V gene. The CDR3 length is 16 residues. V was pared by 1 base and J by 4 bases, with 6 bases of the junction left unmatched. CDR3 DNA: TGTGCCAGCAGCTTAGAGGGACAGGGGAAATCCTATGGCTACACCTTC. Its translation: CASSLEGQGKSYGYTF. Variable domain in full (rest from reference TRBV7-8 and TRBJ1-2): GAGVSQSPRYKVAKRGQDVALRCDPISGHVSLFWYQQALGQGPEFLTYFQNEAQLDKSGLPSDRFFAERPEGSVSTLKIQRTQQEDSAVYLCASSLEGQGKSYGYTFGSGTRLTVV.

In this sample, this clonotype turned up many times. This sequence joins TRBV9 and TRBJ2-2; 11 nucleotides match TRBD2. This CDR3 spans 16 amino acids. Germline-derived CDR1 and CDR2 are SGDLS and YYNGEE. V lost 4 bases and J lost 5; bases outside the gene matches: 7. The CDR3 DNA is TGTGCCAGCAGCCCAGGGAGGACTAGCGGGACCGGGGAGCTGTTTTTT. Protein sequence: CASSPGRTSGTGELFF.

In this sample, this clonotype turned up many times. The rearrangement uses TRBV5-1 and TRBJ1-1, with D possibly being TRBD1 (5 bases). Trimming removed 7 bases at V and 3 bases at J, with 10 bases between. Per germline, CDR1 SGHRS and CDR2 YFSETQ. This CDR3 has 12 amino acids. This chain's CDR3 is CASSVGDTEAFF. As DNA, the CDR3 is TGCGCCAGCTCAGTAGGGGACACTGAAGCTTTCTTT.

The V gene is TRBV28, the J gene TRBJ2-1; 12 bases agree with TRBD2. Unmatched junction bases numbered 12, after V lost 6 bases and J lost 9 bases. Germline-derived CDR1 and CDR2 are MDHEN and SYDVKM. This CDR3 is built from 16 residues. CDR3 in DNA: TGTGCCAGCAGCTTACTGGGGCCTAGCGGGGGGGGTGAGCAGTTCTTC. It codes for CASSLLGPSGGGEQFF.

A note on this clonotype: A read error is possible here, since a much larger clone lies one base away. J is TRBJ2-2 and V is TRBV20-1; 7 bases fit TRBD2. The CDR3 spans 16 residues. Looked up from germline, CDR1 is DFQATT and CDR2 is SNEGSKA (reference sequence). CDR3: CGARDYRTRRAGELFF. The CDR3, as DNA: TGCGGTGCTAGAGATTATAGGACTAGGAGGGCCGGGGAGCTGTTTTTT.

The J gene is TRBJ1-2, the V gene TRBV9, with D possibly matching TRBD1 (5 bases). This CDR3 is built from 13 residues. Germline V gene sequence: CDR1 SGDLS, CDR2 YYNGEE. Trimming left V 2 bases short and J 8 bases short, with 13 bases between. As DNA, the CDR3 is TGTGCCAGCAGCGTCGGGGCAGGTCGGGGCTACACCTTC. Translating it yields CASSVGAGRGYTF.

This clonotype has ten or more counts. The chain is built from TRBV20-1 and TRBJ1-5, with 7 bases identical to TRBD1. CDR1 and CDR2 from the germline V gene are DFQATT and SNEGSKA (reference sequence). The CDR3 extends over 13 amino acids. After removal of 5 bases from V and 4 bases from J, the junction contained 5 bases not matched to a gene. In nucleotides, the CDR3 is TGCAGTGCTTACCCGACAGGGAATCAGCCCCAGCATTTT. It codes for CSAYPTGNQPQHF.

In this sample, this clonotype turned up many times. The genes are TRBV27 and TRBJ1-1; D may be TRBD1 (5 bases). Germline CDR1 and CDR2: MNHEY and SMNVEV (reference sequence). V was cut by 4 bases and J by 0 bases, with 6 bases left in between. The CDR3 spans 13 residues. CDR3 sequence (DNA): TGTGCCAGCAGTTGGGGGATGAACACTGAAGCTTTCTTT. Translation: CASSWGMNTEAFF.